The 8 T cell receptor beta chains below all came from one sample that was sequenced in a study of T cell responses to AZD1222 COVID-19 vaccine. The table came from immunoSEQ multiplex PCR; TCRdb's copy has only in-frame clones and leaves some out. Of 100,000 to 120,000 clones listed, 80% to 95% are singletons. Specimen: peripheral blood, collected 28 days after the second AZD1222 dose. These receptors were obtained from an adult who received the AZD1222 COVID-19 vaccine.

The rearrangement uses TRBV7-8 and TRBJ1-6; D uncertain. The CDR3 spans 13 residues. With 3 bases removed from V and 7 bases from J, the gap between germline ends came to 7 bases. Germline V gene sequence: CDR1 SGHVS, CDR2 FQNEAQ. CDR3 residues: CASSFGSNSPLHF. Written as DNA, the CDR3 is TGTGCCAGCAGCTTTGGGTCAAATTCACCCCTCCACTTT.

The chain has TRBV2 and TRBJ1-1, with a tentative D call TRBD1 (5 bases). Germline CDR1 SNHLY, CDR2 FYNNEI. There are 14 residues in the CDR3. V was pared by 7 bases and J by 5 bases, with 17 bases between. CDR3 protein: CASMGTMRNTEAFF. In nucleotides, the CDR3 is TGTGCCAGCATGGGGACCATGAGGAATACTGAAGCTTTCTTT.

This chain links TRBV5-4 with TRBJ2-5, with D tentatively TRBD2 (5 bases). CDR1 and CDR2 from the germline V gene are SGHNT and YYREEE (reference sequence). The CDR3 loop spans 13 amino acids. The V end was cut by 1 base, the J end by 5 bases, with 9 bases between. CDR3 protein: CASSLTRRETQYF. CDR3 nucleotide sequence: TGTGCCAGCAGCTTGACTAGGAGGGAGACCCAGTACTTC.

CDR3 amino acids: CASSEGSRNQPQHF. The CDR3 DNA reads TGTGCCAGCAGTGAAGGAAGTCGCAATCAGCCCCAGCATTTT. This chain joins TRBV2 and TRBJ1-5; D gene uncertain. Germline loops: CDR1 SNHLY, CDR2 FYNNEI. CDR3 length equals 14 residues. Between the trimmed V and J ends, which lost 1 base and 2 bases, there was a span of 6 bases.

The genes are TRBV27 and TRBJ1-2; no reliable D call. V shed 6 bases and J shed 6 bases, with 14 bases lying between them. The germline V gene has CDR1 MNHEY and CDR2 SMNVEV (reference sequence). The CDR3 length is 13 residues. CDR3 sequence: CASSPGLMDGYTF. The CDR3 bases are TGTGCCAGCAGCCCCGGGCTGATGGATGGCTACACCTTC.

The genes are TRBV4-3 and TRBJ1-2, with D maybe TRBD1 (5 bases). Per the germline V gene, CDR1 is LGHNA and CDR2 is YSLEER. Trimming stripped 0 bases from V and 11 bases from J, with 22 bases between. The CDR3 extends over 16 amino acids. CDR3 nucleotides: TGCGCCAGCAGCCAAGATTCGGCAGGGAAGGGCCTATGGTACACCTTC. It yields the protein CASSQDSAGKGLWYTF.

The J gene is TRBJ1-1, the V gene TRBV4-1; D gene unclear. V lost 1 base and J lost 1, with 19 bases in between. Germline V gene lookup returns CDR1 MGHRA and CDR2 YSYEKL. The length of the CDR3 is 18 residues. The CDR3 DNA reads TGCGCCAGCAGCCAAGCCCCAGGTGGACGGTGGGGGAACACTGAAGCTTTCTTT. It yields the protein CASSQAPGGRWGNTEAFF.

The chain joins TRBV9 to TRBJ2-7, with TRBD2 matching 9 bases. Germline CDR1 reads SGDLS; CDR2 reads YYNGEE. J lost 2 bases, V lost 7 bases, and 4 bases had no gene match. The CDR3 sequence is 13 residues long. The DNA for the CDR3 is TGTGCCAGCCAGGGACTAGCCGCCTACGAGCAGTACTTC. Protein: CASQGLAAYEQYF.